The TCR beta chain under discussion was sequenced for a study of OX40 agonist ivuxolimab in advanced cancers. On the study more broadly: Patients assigned to dose escalation were diagnosed with hepatocellular carcinoma, melanoma, renal cell or head and neck cancer.

The table came from immunoSEQ multiplex PCR; TCRdb's copy has only in-frame clones and leaves some out. This table holds 55,000 to 70,000 clones, approximately 86% found once. The germline CDR1 and CDR2 sequences are MDHEN and SYDVKM. V was pared by 3 bases and J by 7 bases, with 18 bases between. The CDR3 spans 15 residues. Study-level points and caveats: More expanded clones were seen, on average, in CD8+ T cells than in CD4+. Dosing at 0.1 to 3.0 mg/kg was accompanied by clonal expansion of CD4+ and CD8+ blood T cells by week 6. Antigen targets of the expanded peripheral T cells went undetermined.

Concerning this clone: Its antigen is not identified.

The J gene is TRBJ1-2, the V gene TRBV28; D uncertain. This specimen was CD4+ or CD8+ T cells sorted from blood, taken in a trial of the OX40 agonist ivuxolimab. The receptor was derived from an adult with an advanced solid tumor such as melanoma, head and neck, liver or kidney cancer. The CDR3 DNA sequence: TGTGCCAGCAGTTTCAGCGGGTGGGCCGCTATTGGCTACACCTTC. As protein: CASSFSGWAAIGYTF.